This T cell receptor beta chain came from a study of cytomegalovirus exposure and HLA in healthy donors. Study conclusions and caveats: Among the sequence variants, a highly shared cluster was likely an artifact of sequencing.

With regard to this clone: What it binds is unknown.

Primers: 60 Vbeta forward and 13 Jbeta reverse. TCRdb keeps only in-frame clones here, not all; method: immunoSEQ multiplex PCR. The sample records fewer than 200,000 clones, around 83% being singletons. The sample comprised PBMCs. The receptor's source is a man over 45 in good health and CMV-seronegative.

CDR3 protein: CASSVGTGVLNIQYF. The CDR3 DNA is TGTGCCAGCAGCGTTGGGACAGGGGTTTTAAACATTCAGTACTTC. The V gene is TRBV9, the J gene TRBJ2-4, with 10 bases that match TRBD1. Germline V gene sequence: CDR1 SGDLS, CDR2 YYNGEE. With V trimmed by 2 bases and J by 6 bases, 5 bases remained unmatched. CDR3 length equals 15 residues.